Reported below is one T cell receptor (beta chain). What it binds is unknown. Trimming removed 0 bases at V and 4 bases at J, with 13 bases between. The germline V gene encodes CDR1 LNHNV and CDR2 YYDKDF (reference sequence). The CDR3 has 16 residues. Oncomine TCR Beta short-read sequencing was applied to DNA from cultured CD4+ T cells. It was from cultured CD4+ T cells that genomic DNA was extracted. In TCRdb, the PCR reads were re-called with MiXCR into one record per CDR3 protein. The table lists 15,000 to 20,000 distinct CDR3 sequences, around 50% of them singletons. The time point is: late sampling 161 to 241 days after vaccination in a few convalescent patients. Treatment described: approximately 11-day PBMC culture with coronavirus spike peptide pools or control peptides (ViraFEST assay). This entry comes from a study of vaccination and CD4 T cells after COVID-19. Study-level background: For a few convalescent patients, sampling occurred both at day 14 and at days 161 to 241 after vaccination. Investigators stimulated cells with overlapping spike peptides drawn from SARS-CoV-2, HCoV-NL63, HCoV-OC43 and HCoV-229E.

V and J are TRBV15 and TRBJ1-3; D gene unclear. The source material was CD4+ T cells from blood, cultured in vitro, sampled about 7 months after SARS-CoV-2 vaccination. This clonotype was obtained from a human donor who had recovered from COVID-19. The CDR3 region is CATSRDNVKDGNTIYF. The CDR3 DNA is TGTGCCACCAGCAGAGATAACGTGAAGGACGGAAACACCATATATTTT.